This TCR beta chain was identified in a study of cytomegalovirus exposure and HLA in healthy donors. Across the whole study: The same platform as the roughly 700 first-cohort repertoires was used for the 95 to 150 validation repertoires, a later analysis reported.

The donors formed part of the approximately 120-subject validation cohort, distinct from the roughly 630-subject first cohort. Regarding the study as a whole: It was found in a later analysis that first-cohort TCR clusters tended to co-occur in the 90 to 150 validation repertoires. Overall, approximately 150 TCR beta chains were annotated as cytomegalovirus-associated.

Details on this clone: The antigen remains undetermined.

This table comes from immunoSEQ multiplex PCR, and its TCRdb copy is limited to in-frame clones, with some not included. This table holds approximately 54,000 clones, approximately 89% found once. The CDR3 is made up of 16 amino acids. The V end lost 5 bases, the J end lost 0 bases, and 13 bases lay between the germline ends. Germline CDR1 reads SEHNR; CDR2 reads FQNEAQ (reference sequence). The sequenced sample was PBMCs. The source is a woman aged 18-29 years in good health and CMV-seropositive. The chain couples TRBV7-9 to TRBJ1-4; D is undetermined. The CDR3 region is CASSPTYSATNEKLFF. CDR3 nucleotides: TGTGCCAGCAGCCCTACCTACAGTGCAACTAATGAAAAACTGTTTTTT.